This T cell receptor beta chain was captured by sequencing in a study of cytomegalovirus exposure and HLA in healthy donors. Study-wide results and limits: High specificity and sensitivity for cytomegalovirus status were reported for the classifier. Researchers left out some V segments, among them TRBV6-2 and TRBV6-3, as indistinguishable. A list of approximately 160 TCR beta chains associated with cytomegalovirus was given.

Note on this clone: The antigen is not known.

60 Vbeta and 13 Jbeta primers were used in PCR. Per the original data handling: Roughly 80 million unique TCR beta chains, roughly 11 million of them shared, were counted by a later analysis. Clones were sequenced by immunoSEQ multiplex PCR, and TCRdb holds only the in-frame ones, with some missing. V and J calls and clone size follow that table, whereas D and trimming were derived from the DNA. The sample comprises approximately 150,000 clones, 77% of which are singletons, and approximately 1.5% rests with the top ten. The CDR3 consists of 15 residues. From germline, CDR1 is SGHNT and CDR2 YYREEE (reference sequence). With V trimmed by 4 bases and J by 1 base, 5 bases remained unmatched.

The source is a female donor in good health and CMV-seronegative. Sequences were obtained from PBMCs. The rearrangement links TRBV5-4 to TRBJ2-3; 8 bases align to TRBD1. The DNA of the CDR3 is TGTGCCAGCAGCCAGCAGACAGGGGGCACAGATACGCAGTATTTT. It specifies CASSQQTGGTDTQYF. Filled out from reference TRBV5-4 and TRBJ2-3, the complete variable domain reads ETGVTQSPTHLIKTRGQQVTLRCSSQSGHNTVSWYQQALGQGPQFIFQYYREEENGRGNFPPRFSGLQFPNYSSELNVNALELDDSALYLCASSQQTGGTDTQYFGPGTRLTVL.